This T cell receptor (beta chain) was sequenced during a study of T cell repertoires in cytomegalovirus infection. TCRdb ran MiXCR on the reads and lists one entry per CDR3 protein. Of around 230,000 distinct CDR3 sequences in the sample, roughly 34% were seen once. Study results and limitations: HLA-C-restricted CMV clonotypes gave the most frequent clonotype in two of eight donors.

This clonotype was picked up a small number of times. Antigen specificity is unknown. Germline V CDR1 and CDR2: SGHVS, FNYEAQ. J was trimmed by 5 bases and V by 5 bases; bases with no gene match: 7. This CDR3 region has 14 residues. This TCR was sampled from a human donor in good health (CMV status not recorded). Some clones in this sample may be carry-over from other donors' samples. The J gene is TRBJ2-7, the V gene TRBV7-6, with TRBD2 matching over 9 bases. Sequenced here: CD8+ T cells from cultured PBMCs, sampled from culture after CMV antigen stimulation. The CDR3 sequence is CASSPPASGNEQYF. The CDR3 nucleotides are TGTGCCAGCAGCCCCCCGGCTAGCGGGAACGAGCAGTACTTC.